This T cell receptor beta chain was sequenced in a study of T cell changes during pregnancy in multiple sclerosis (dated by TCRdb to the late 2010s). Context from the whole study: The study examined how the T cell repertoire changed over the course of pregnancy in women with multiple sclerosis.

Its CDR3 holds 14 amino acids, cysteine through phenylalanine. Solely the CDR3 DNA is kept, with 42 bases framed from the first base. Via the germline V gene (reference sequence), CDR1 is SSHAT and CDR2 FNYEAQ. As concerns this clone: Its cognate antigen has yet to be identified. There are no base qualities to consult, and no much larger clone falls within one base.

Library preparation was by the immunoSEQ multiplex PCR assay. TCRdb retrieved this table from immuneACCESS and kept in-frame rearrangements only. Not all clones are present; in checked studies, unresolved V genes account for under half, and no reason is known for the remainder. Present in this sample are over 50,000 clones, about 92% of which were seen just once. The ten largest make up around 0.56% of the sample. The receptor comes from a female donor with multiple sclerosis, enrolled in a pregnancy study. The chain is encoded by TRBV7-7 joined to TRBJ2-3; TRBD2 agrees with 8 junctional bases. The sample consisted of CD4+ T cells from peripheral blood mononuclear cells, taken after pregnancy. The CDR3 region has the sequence CASAVSREVDTQYF. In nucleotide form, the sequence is TGTGCTAGCGCCGTGTCGCGGGAGGTGGATACGCAGTATTTT.